This T cell receptor (beta chain) emerged from a study of T cell responses to AZD1222 COVID-19 vaccine. Across the study: Second-dose intervals of approximately 4 or approximately 12 weeks were pooled.

Germline V gives CDR1 MNHEY, CDR2 SVGEGT. V lost 0 bases, J lost 5 bases, and 4 bases lay in between. The CDR3 covers 12 residues. TCRdb keeps only in-frame clones here, not all; method: immunoSEQ multiplex PCR. The data show 100,000 to 150,000 clones, 90% seen once. The rearrangement uses TRBV6-2 or TRBV6-3 and TRBJ2-5, with no clear D. The source was peripheral blood, collected on day 0 of AZD1222 vaccination. The receptor's source is an adult in good health. The CDR3 loop reads CASSYSPETQYF. The CDR3, as DNA: TGTGCCAGCAGTTACTCGCCGGAGACCCAGTACTTC.